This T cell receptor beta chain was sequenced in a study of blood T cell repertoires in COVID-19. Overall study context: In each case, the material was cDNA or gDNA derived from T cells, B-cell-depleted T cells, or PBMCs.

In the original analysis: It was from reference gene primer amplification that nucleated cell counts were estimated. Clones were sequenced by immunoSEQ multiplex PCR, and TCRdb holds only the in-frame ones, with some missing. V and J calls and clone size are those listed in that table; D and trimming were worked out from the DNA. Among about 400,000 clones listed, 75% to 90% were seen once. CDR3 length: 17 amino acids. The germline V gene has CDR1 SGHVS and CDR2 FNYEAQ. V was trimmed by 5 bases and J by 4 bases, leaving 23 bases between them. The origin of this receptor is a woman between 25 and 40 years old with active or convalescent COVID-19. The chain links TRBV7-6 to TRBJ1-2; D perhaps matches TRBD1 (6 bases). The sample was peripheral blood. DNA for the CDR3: TGTGCCAGCAGCCCCCTCTCCGGCGCCGCAGGGGCCTATGGCTACACCTTC. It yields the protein CASSPLSGAAGAYGYTF. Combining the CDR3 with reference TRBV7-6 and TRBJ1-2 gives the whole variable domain GAGVSQSPRYKVTKRGQDVALRCDPISGHVSLYWYRQALGQGPEFLTYFNYEAQQDKSGLPNDRFSAERPEGSISTLTIQRTEQRDSAMYRCASSPLSGAAGAYGYTFGSGTRLTVV.